This T cell receptor beta chain was recovered during a study of OX40 agonist ivuxolimab in advanced cancers. Clones were read by immunoSEQ multiplex PCR, and TCRdb kept only the in-frame ones, dropping some. The table lists about 50,000 clones, around nine tenths of them singletons. The CDR3 covers 16 residues. Germline CDR1 is SGDLS and CDR2 is YYNGEE. Trimming took 7 bases from V and 7 from J; bases not matched to a gene: 9. Whole-study results and caveats: Mean expanded clone counts were higher in CD8+ than CD4+ T cells. CD4+ and CD8+ blood T cells expanded clonally by week 6 at 0.1 to 3.0 mg/kg.

A note on this clone: The antigen is undetermined.

Patients were ineligible given autoimmune disease history or systemic immunosuppression. Sequenced material: CD4+ or CD8+ T cells sorted from blood, taken in a trial of the OX40 agonist ivuxolimab. The V gene is TRBV9, the J gene TRBJ2-2; 14 nucleotides agree with TRBD2. The receptor's source is an adult with an advanced solid tumor such as melanoma, head and neck, liver or kidney cancer. Here the CDR3 DNA reads TGTGCCAGCGGCTTAGGACTAGCGGGAGGCGGCGGGGAGCTGTTTTTT. Translation: CASGLGLAGGGGELFF.